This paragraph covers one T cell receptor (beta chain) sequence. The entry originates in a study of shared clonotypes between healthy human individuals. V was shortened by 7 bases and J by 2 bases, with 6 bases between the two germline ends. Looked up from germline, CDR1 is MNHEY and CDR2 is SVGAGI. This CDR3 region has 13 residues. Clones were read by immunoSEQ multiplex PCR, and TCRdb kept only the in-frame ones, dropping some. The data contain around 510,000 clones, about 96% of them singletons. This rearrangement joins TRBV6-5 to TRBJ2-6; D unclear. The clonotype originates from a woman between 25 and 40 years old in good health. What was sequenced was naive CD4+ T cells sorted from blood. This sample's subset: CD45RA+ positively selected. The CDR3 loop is CASKRTGANVLTF. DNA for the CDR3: TGTGCCAGCAAACGAACTGGGGCCAACGTCCTGACTTTC.